A single T cell receptor beta chain is shown here with its context. Which antigen it targets is not known. No clone much larger than this one lies a single base away; base qualities are absent. This entry belongs to a study of CD8+ T cells in alopecia areata (dated by TCRdb to the late 2010s). Background on the whole study: Treated patients were enrolled in an open-label pilot trial of oral tofacitinib, 5 to 10 mg twice daily, for moderate-to-severe alopecia areata. RNA came from the PAXgene miRNA kit for fixed scalp, the miRNeasy kit for PBMCs, and the RNeasy kit for mouse skin. In humans, TCRbeta sequencing was performed on scalp tissue and on sorted CD4+ and CD8+ peripheral blood T cells from healthy controls and from patients with patchy or totalis/universalis alopecia areata. TCRbeta CDR3 regions were amplified by immunoSEQ multiplex PCR using 35 Vbeta forward and 13 Jbeta reverse primers. Patients received tofacitinib for 6 to 18 months and were then followed off drug for 6 months to check for delayed response and recurrence. Tofacitinib-treated patients had biopsies at baseline and at 4 and 24 weeks of treatment, with a later scalp biopsy in several patients. High-throughput TCRbeta sequencing was used to examine T cell clonal expansion in alopecia areata in both the C3H/HeJ mouse model and human patients. Scalp clonality was compared across normal scalp (n=4), patchy alopecia areata scalp (n=8), and alopecia totalis/universalis scalp (n=8).

Libraries were prepared through the immunoSEQ multiplex PCR assay. For TCR sequencing, RNA was extracted from every sample and reverse transcribed into cDNA to serve as template. First-strand cDNA was synthesized with SuperScript III using a 2:1 mix of oligo-dT and random hexamers. Amplification bias was assessed with a synthetic immune receptor repertoire, and residual bias was removed computationally. As for the original processing: Raw reads were preprocessed to remove errors, and CDR3 was defined according to IMGT conventions as the region from the conserved cysteine to phenylalanine. Clonality was calculated as 1 minus Shannon entropy normalized by log2 of the number of productive unique TCRs. Whether each scalp clone was CD4 or CD8 was inferred by checking scalp TCRbeta sequences against the CD4 and CD8 repertoires from sorted blood. In its TCRdb copy, this immuneACCESS table keeps in-frame sequences only and misses some clones. Where compared with another copy, unresolved V genes explain less than half of these, and the others have no known cause. Clone size and V and J calls were adopted from that table, with D and trimming inferred from the DNA. This sample holds almost 250,000 clones; roughly 69% were observed only once. Of the sample, about 1.3% falls within the top ten clones.

The time point label, as the study defines it: baseline before oral tofacitinib. Peripheral blood and lesional scalp punch biopsies were obtained from patients with alopecia areata. PBMCs were separated by density centrifugation and stained for CD3, CD4 and CD8, after which CD4+ and CD8+ T cells were sorted on a FACSAria. General findings and caveats noted by the study authors: Lesional scalp, especially in alopecia totalis/universalis, showed higher clonality and more expanded CD8+ clones than normal scalp, suggesting antigenic drive. TCR sequences shared between patients were less clear than in mice, possibly partly because of HLA diversity in the patient population. Unlike mouse skin, where gammadelta T cells dominate, normal human skin contains resident alphabeta T cells that get sequenced too, which complicates analysis of the scalp TCR repertoire.

Relative to germline, V is 7 bases shorter and J is 0 bases shorter, with 14 bases between their ends. CDR3 length: 14 amino acids, cysteine to phenylalanine. CDR3 DNA only is kept here, 42 bases in frame from base 1. CDR1 is given as SGHDT and CDR2 as YYEEEE, both from the germline V gene. The sequence is built from TRBV5-6 and TRBJ2-7; the D gene is not confidently resolved. The sequence derives from a human donor with alopecia areata. The sample here was CD4+ T cells sorted from blood, taken at week 0. Here the CDR3 is given as CASGGRSSSYEQYF. Here is the DNA: TGTGCCAGCGGCGGCCGGTCCTCCTCCTACGAGCAGTACTTC.